A selection of T cell receptor beta chains follows, all from one sample in a study of T cell responses to AZD1222 COVID-19 vaccine. The repertoire was sequenced with immunoSEQ multiplex PCR; TCRdb's copy has only in-frame clones and lacks some. The sample holds 150,000 to 250,000 clones; 91% are singletons and the top ten take roughly 3.5%. Sequencing used peripheral blood, obtained 28 days after the second AZD1222 dose. The receptors stem from an adult who received the AZD1222 COVID-19 vaccine. CDR3s include the opening cysteine and the closing phenylalanine or tryptophan. The D gene is left open where the match is weak. For some rows the clone size is stated as once, few or many, or as a class when expanded; others skip it.

d_call,v_call,clone_size,j_call,cdr3_nt,cdr3_aa
TRBD1,TRBV7-2,.,TRBJ2-4,TGTGCCAGCAGCCCTTTAACAGGGGAGATTCAGTACTTC,CASSPLTGEIQYF
.,TRBV7-8,.,TRBJ2-4,TGTGCCAGCAGCTTAGGAGGGCCGGCCAAAAACATTCAGTACTTC,CASSLGGPAKNIQYF
TRBD2,TRBV2,.,TRBJ2-1,TGTGCCAGCAGGGGACTAGCGGGAGCCTACAATGAGCAGTTCTTC,CASRGLAGAYNEQFF
TRBD2,TRBV7-6,.,TRBJ2-1,TGTGCCAGCAGCTTGAGGCGGAGCGGGAGTCCCTACAATGAGCAGTTCTTC,CASSLRRSGSPYNEQFF
.,TRBV19,.,TRBJ1-6,TGTGCCAGTAGAGAAGGGGAGTGGTCACCCCTCCACTTT,CASREGEWSPLHF
.,TRBV7-9,.,TRBJ2-2,TGTGCCAGCAGCATATCTTACGTGTCCACCGGGGAGCTGTTTTTT,CASSISYVSTGELFF
.,TRBV27,.,TRBJ2-3,TGTGCCAGCAGTTCCGGCGGGCTTCTTTCAGATACGCAGTATTTT,CASSSGGLLSDTQYF
.,TRBV10-1,.,TRBJ2-3,TGCGCCAGCAGTTGGACTGGGGAGGCGCAGTATTTT,CASSWTGEAQYF
.,TRBV19,.,TRBJ2-7,TGTGCCAGTAGCCGCCGGGACACACCATACGAGCAGTACTTC,CASSRRDTPYEQYF
TRBD1,TRBV7-3,.,TRBJ1-2,TGTGCCAGCAGCTTAAGACAGGGTTTTGGCTACACCTTC,CASSLRQGFGYTF
TRBD2,TRBV9,.,TRBJ2-3,TGTGCCAGCAGCGTAGAACTAGCGGGAGGAAGGTATTTT,CASSVELAGGRYF
.,TRBV2,.,TRBJ2-3,TGTGCCAGCAGTGAGGAAGCGGGCAATACGCAGTATTTT,CASSEEAGNTQYF
.,TRBV5-4,.,TRBJ2-3,TGTGCCAGCAGCTTACTCTCGGAAGATACGCAGTATTTT,CASSLLSEDTQYF
.,TRBV6-6,.,TRBJ2-5,TGTGCCAGCGCCCCTTTTGGGGGAGGAGACGGGAAGACCCAGTACTTC,CASAPFGGGDGKTQYF
.,TRBV30,.,TRBJ2-1,TGTGCCTGGGACCAAGTCTACAATGAGCAGTTCTTC,CAWDQVYNEQFF
TRBD2,TRBV4-1,.,TRBJ2-1,TGCGCCAGCAGCCAAGAACCTAGCGGGGCGATGGGGAACAATGAGCAGTTCTTC,CASSQEPSGAMGNNEQFF
.,TRBV2,.,TRBJ1-1,TGTGCCAGCAGTGAACTGAGGGGCACTGAAGCTTTCTTT,CASSELRGTEAFF
.,TRBV2,.,TRBJ2-4,TGTGCCAGCAGTGACTTTGGGTCAGCTACAGCCAAAAACATTCAGTACTTC,CASSDFGSATAKNIQYF
.,TRBV18,.,TRBJ2-3,TGTGCCAGCTCACCGCAGGCAGATACGCAGTATTTT,CASSPQADTQYF
.,TRBV6-5,.,TRBJ1-3,TGTGCCAGCAGGGATTCGCAGAGCTCTGGAAACACCATATATTTT,CASRDSQSSGNTIYF
TRBD2,TRBV7-9,.,TRBJ2-1,TGTGCCAGCAGCTTAGCCCTAGCGGGAGAATCGCGTAATGAGCAGTTCTTC,CASSLALAGESRNEQFF
.,TRBV6-5,.,TRBJ1-1,TGTGCCAGCAGCCCGGACGGAAGGACCGCTGAAGCTTTCTTT,CASSPDGRTAEAFF
TRBD1,TRBV3-1/TRBV3-2,.,TRBJ1-6,TGTGCCAGCAGCCAGTCCGGGACAGGGACTCCTTACCGTTATAATTCACCCCTCCACTTT,CASSQSGTGTPYRYNSPLHF
TRBD2,TRBV5-1,.,TRBJ2-2,TGCGCCAGCAGCATAACTAGCGGGACTGCCGGGGAGCTGTTTTTT,CASSITSGTAGELFF
.,TRBV7-9,.,TRBJ2-2,TGTGCCAGCAGCTTAGATTACACCGGGGAGCTGTTTTTT,CASSLDYTGELFF
TRBD1,TRBV7-8,.,TRBJ1-5,TGTGCCAGCAGCTTGTATACCCCGGGACAGGGAAGAGGGAGCAATCAGCCCCAGCATTTT,CASSLYTPGQGRGSNQPQHF
TRBD2,TRBV3-1/TRBV3-2,few,TRBJ2-7,TGTGCCAGCAGCCCAACTAGCGGCTCCTACGAGCAGTACTTC,CASSPTSGSYEQYF
TRBD1,TRBV4-3,.,TRBJ2-2,TGCGCCAGCAGCCAAGAGGGACAGGTGAACACCGGGGAGCTGTTTTTT,CASSQEGQVNTGELFF
TRBD2,TRBV9,once,TRBJ2-1,TGTGCCAGCAGCTTAACTAGCGGCAGCTGGGGCAATGAGCAGTTCTTC,CASSLTSGSWGNEQFF
.,TRBV7-2,.,TRBJ1-5,TGTGCCAGCAGCTTAGAGGCGAGTCAGCCCCAGCATTTT,CASSLEASQPQHF
.,TRBV11-3,.,TRBJ2-1,TGTGCCAGCAGCTTAGAGGCGTACAATGAGCAGTTCTTC,CASSLEAYNEQFF
.,TRBV15,.,TRBJ2-7,TGTGCCACCAGCAGAGATTCTTCCGGGTGGCGGAACGAGCAGTACTTC,CATSRDSSGWRNEQYF
TRBD1,TRBV27,.,TRBJ1-3,TGTGCCAGCAGTGCAGGGGGCGGCTCTGGAAACACCATATATTTT,CASSAGGGSGNTIYF
TRBD2,TRBV6-1,few,TRBJ2-7,TGTGCCAGCAGTGTAGCGGGGGAAGCTTACGAGCAGTACTTC,CASSVAGEAYEQYF
.,TRBV12-3/TRBV12-4,.,TRBJ1-2,TGTGCCAGCGGGGCCGGAGGCGGCTACACCTTC,CASGAGGGYTF
.,TRBV5-8,.,TRBJ1-6,TGTGCCAGCAGTATGGGTGGCTATAATTCACCCCTCCACTTT,CASSMGGYNSPLHF
TRBD1,TRBV11-3,.,TRBJ1-2,TGTGCCAGCAGCTCCGCCAGACAGGGACTCTATGGCTACACCTTC,CASSSARQGLYGYTF
TRBD2,TRBV9,.,TRBJ2-2,TGTGCCAGCAGCGGACTAGCGGGGAACACCGGGGAGCTGTTTTTT,CASSGLAGNTGELFF
TRBD1,TRBV28,once,TRBJ1-2,TGTGCCAGCAGTTTAAGGACAGGGGTGTATGGCTACACCTTC,CASSLRTGVYGYTF
TRBD1,TRBV18,few,TRBJ1-1,TGTGCCAGCTCTCCTGTTGGGACAGGGACGAACACTGAAGCTTTCTTT,CASSPVGTGTNTEAFF
TRBD1,TRBV5-1,.,TRBJ2-7,TGCGCCAGCAGCTTGGCCGGGACAGGTAGCTCCTACGAGCAGTACTTC,CASSLAGTGSSYEQYF
.,TRBV6-2/TRBV6-3,.,TRBJ2-7,TGTGCCAGCAGTTACTCGGGGAAGTCTCAAAGGGGATACGAGCAGTACTTC,CASSYSGKSQRGYEQYF
.,TRBV6-5,.,TRBJ2-2,TGTGCCAGCAGCGTGGGACAAATAGGCACCGGGGAGCTGTTTTTT,CASSVGQIGTGELFF
TRBD2,TRBV30,.,TRBJ2-7,TGTGCCTGGAATGTACCCCTGACTAGCGGGAACTACGAGCAGTACTTC,CAWNVPLTSGNYEQYF
.,TRBV5-1,.,TRBJ1-1,TGCGCCAGCAGCTTTAACAGAGACACTGAAGCTTTCTTT,CASSFNRDTEAFF
.,TRBV5-6,.,TRBJ1-1,TGTGCCAGCAGCCTCCCCCGGACTGAAGCTTTCTTT,CASSLPRTEAFF
.,TRBV28,.,TRBJ1-6,TGTGCCTGGGGGGCGGGGATTAATTCACCCCTCCACTTT,CAWGAGINSPLHF
.,TRBV12-5,once,TRBJ2-1,TGTGCTAGTGGTTTAGGAGGGCGGTACAATGAGCAGTTCTTC,CASGLGGRYNEQFF
TRBD1,TRBV24-1,.,TRBJ2-2,TGTGCCACCAGTGCCCCGGGACAGGGCCTCCGCGGGGAGCTGTTTTTT,CATSAPGQGLRGELFF
.,TRBV29-1,.,TRBJ2-2,TGCAGCGTTGAGGTTGACGCGAACACCGGGGAGCTGTTTTTT,CSVEVDANTGELFF
TRBD2,TRBV6-9,once,TRBJ2-7,TGTGCCAGCAAAACGGGACTAGCGGGACTCTACGAGCAGTACTTC,CASKTGLAGLYEQYF
.,TRBV30,.,TRBJ1-2,TGTGCCTGGGGTTCGGGATACCGCTACACCTTC,CAWGSGYRYTF
.,TRBV28,.,TRBJ1-3,TGTGCCAGCAGTTTAAATATTCCCAACACCATATATTTT,CASSLNIPNTIYF
TRBD2,TRBV11-2,.,TRBJ2-1,TGTGCCAGCAGCTTAGTTCCTAGCGGGACGTTCAATGAGCAGTTCTTC,CASSLVPSGTFNEQFF